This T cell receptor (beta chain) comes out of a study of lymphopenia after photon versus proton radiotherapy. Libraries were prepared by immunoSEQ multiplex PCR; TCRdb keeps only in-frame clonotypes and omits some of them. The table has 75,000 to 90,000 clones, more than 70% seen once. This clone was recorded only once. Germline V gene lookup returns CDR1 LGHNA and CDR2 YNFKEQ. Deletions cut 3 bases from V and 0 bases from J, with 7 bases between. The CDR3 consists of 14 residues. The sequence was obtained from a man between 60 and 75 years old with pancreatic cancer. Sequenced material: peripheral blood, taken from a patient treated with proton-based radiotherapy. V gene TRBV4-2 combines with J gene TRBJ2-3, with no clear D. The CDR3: CASSQGTSTDTQYF. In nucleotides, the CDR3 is TGTGCCAGCAGCCAGGGTACAAGCACAGATACGCAGTATTTT.